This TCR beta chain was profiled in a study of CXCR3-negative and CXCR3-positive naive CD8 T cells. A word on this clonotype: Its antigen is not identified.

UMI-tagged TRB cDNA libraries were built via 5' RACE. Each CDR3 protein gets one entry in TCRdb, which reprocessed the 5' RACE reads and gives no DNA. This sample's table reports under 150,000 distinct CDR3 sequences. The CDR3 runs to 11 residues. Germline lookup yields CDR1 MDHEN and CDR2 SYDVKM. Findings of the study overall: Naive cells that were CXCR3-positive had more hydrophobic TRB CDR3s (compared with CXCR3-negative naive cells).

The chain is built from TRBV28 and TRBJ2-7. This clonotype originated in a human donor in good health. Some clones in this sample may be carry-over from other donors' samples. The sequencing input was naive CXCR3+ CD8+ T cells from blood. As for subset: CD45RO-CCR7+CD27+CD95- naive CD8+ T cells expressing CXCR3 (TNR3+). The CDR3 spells CASRSGTEQYF.